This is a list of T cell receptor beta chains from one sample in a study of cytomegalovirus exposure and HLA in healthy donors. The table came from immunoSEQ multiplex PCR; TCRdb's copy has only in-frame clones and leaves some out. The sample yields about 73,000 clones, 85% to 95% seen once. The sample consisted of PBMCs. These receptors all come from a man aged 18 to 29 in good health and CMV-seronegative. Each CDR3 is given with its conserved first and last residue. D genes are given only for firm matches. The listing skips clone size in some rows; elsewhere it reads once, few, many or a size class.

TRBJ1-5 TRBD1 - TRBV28 CASSPGQGRLANQPQHF TGTGCCAGCAGTCCCGGACAGGGGCGATTAGCAAATCAGCCCCAGCATTTT
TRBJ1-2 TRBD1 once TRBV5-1 CASSLAGQVYGYTF TGCGCCAGCAGCTTGGCCGGACAGGTCTATGGCTACACCTTC
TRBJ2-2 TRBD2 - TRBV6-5 CASSSTSGGNTGELFF TGTGCCAGCAGTTCCACTAGCGGGGGGAACACCGGGGAGCTGTTTTTT
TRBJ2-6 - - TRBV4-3 CASSQEWRTGLGANVLTF TGCGCCAGCAGCCAAGAGTGGAGAACAGGGTTGGGGGCCAACGTCCTGACTTTC
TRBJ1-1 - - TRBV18 CASSPMGGTEAFF TGTGCCAGCTCACCAATGGGGGGCACTGAAGCTTTCTTT
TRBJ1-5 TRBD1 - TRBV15 CATSRVTGVGNQPQHF TGTGCCACCAGCAGAGTCACAGGGGTTGGGAATCAGCCCCAGCATTTT
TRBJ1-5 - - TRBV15 CATSREGQGRHQPQHF TGTGCCACCAGCAGAGAGGGCCAGGGGAGACATCAGCCCCAGCATTTT
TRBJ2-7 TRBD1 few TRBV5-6 CASSLKGAGSYEQYF TGTGCCAGCAGCTTGAAGGGGGCAGGCTCCTACGAGCAGTACTTC
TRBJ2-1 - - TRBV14 CASSPQGGSGEQFF TGTGCCAGCAGCCCACAGGGTGGCTCGGGTGAGCAGTTCTTC
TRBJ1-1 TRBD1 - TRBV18 CASGGQGNTEAFF TGTGCCAGCGGGGGACAGGGGAACACTGAAGCTTTCTTT
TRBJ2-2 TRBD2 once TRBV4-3 CASSKGTPHLAGGNTGELFF TGCGCCAGCAGCAAAGGGACACCTCATCTAGCGGGGGGCAACACCGGGGAGCTGTTTTTT
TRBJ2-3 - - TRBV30 CAWNRGTDTQYF TGTGCCTGGAACAGGGGCACAGATACGCAGTATTTT
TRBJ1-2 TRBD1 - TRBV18 CASSPDRGFLGYTF TGTGCCAGCTCACCGGACAGGGGTTTTCTCGGCTACACCTTC
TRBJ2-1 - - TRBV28 CASRDDLRGNEQFF TGTGCCAGCAGGGATGACCTAAGAGGCAATGAGCAGTTCTTC
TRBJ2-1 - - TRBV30 CAWSSSTNEQFF TGTGCCTGGAGTTCTAGCACCAATGAGCAGTTCTTC
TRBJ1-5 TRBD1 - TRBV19 CASSTGGHQPQHF TGTGCCAGTAGTACAGGGGGTCATCAGCCCCAGCATTTT
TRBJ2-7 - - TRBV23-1 CASSQGGLSSYEQYF TGCGCCAGCAGTCAAGGCGGCTTGAGCTCCTACGAGCAGTACTTC
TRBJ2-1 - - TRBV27 CASGNQVYNEQFF TGTGCCAGCGGAAACCAGGTGTACAATGAGCAGTTCTTC
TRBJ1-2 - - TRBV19 CASRRQLDNYGYTF TGTGCCAGTAGAAGACAACTCGATAACTATGGCTACACCTTC
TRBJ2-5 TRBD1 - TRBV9 CASSRTGERETQYF TGTGCCAGCAGTAGGACAGGGGAGCGCGAGACCCAGTACTTC
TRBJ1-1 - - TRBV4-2 CASSHYSSGEDTEAFF TGTGCCAGCAGCCATTACTCTTCAGGGGAAGACACTGAAGCTTTCTTT
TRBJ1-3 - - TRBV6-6 CASKIHSGNTIYF TGTGCCAGTAAGATACACTCTGGAAACACCATATATTTT
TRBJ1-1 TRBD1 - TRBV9 CASSVAGGLSRTEAFF TGTGCCAGCAGCGTTGCAGGGGGCTTGAGTAGGACTGAAGCTTTCTTT
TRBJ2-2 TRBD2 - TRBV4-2 CASSQDLAGGPNTGELFF TGTGCCAGCAGCCAGGACTTAGCGGGGGGGCCGAACACCGGGGAGCTGTTTTTT
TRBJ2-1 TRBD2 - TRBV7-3 CASSLLDSGGAWGSYNEQFF TGTGCCAGCAGCCTCCTCGATAGCGGGGGGGCCTGGGGCTCCTACAATGAGCAGTTCTTC
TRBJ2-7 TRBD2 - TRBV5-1 CASSLSTLAGILVGTYEQYF TGCGCCAGCAGCTTGTCTACCCTAGCGGGGATACTCGTGGGCACCTACGAGCAGTACTTC
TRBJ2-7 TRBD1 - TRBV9 CASSVGQGATWEQYF TGTGCCAGCAGCGTAGGACAGGGGGCGACGTGGGAGCAGTACTTC
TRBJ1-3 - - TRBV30 CAWEESSGNTIYF TGTGCCTGGGAAGAGAGCTCTGGAAACACCATATATTTT
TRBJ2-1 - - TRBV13 CASSSPGGRYNEQFF TGTGCCAGCAGCTCCCCGGGGGGCCGCTACAATGAGCAGTTCTTC
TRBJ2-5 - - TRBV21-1 CASSKIRGLKTQYF TGTGCCAGCAGCAAAATCCGGGGTTTGAAGACCCAGTACTTC
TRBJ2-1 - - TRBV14 CASSQSAYNEQFF TGTGCCAGCAGCCAATCTGCCTACAATGAGCAGTTCTTC
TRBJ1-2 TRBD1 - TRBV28 CASSLTDRLNYGYTF TGTGCCAGCAGTCTAACGGACAGGTTGAACTATGGCTACACCTTC
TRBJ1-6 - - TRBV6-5 CASSGQESSPLHF TGTGCCAGCAGTGGACAAGAAAGTTCACCCCTCCACTTT
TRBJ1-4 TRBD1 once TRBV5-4 CASSVQGSEKLFF TGTGCCAGCAGTGTACAGGGGAGTGAAAAACTGTTTTTT
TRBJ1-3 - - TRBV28 CASSFGALSGNTIYF TGTGCCAGCAGTTTTGGGGCACTCTCTGGAAACACCATATATTTT
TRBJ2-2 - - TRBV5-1 CASSFERKNTGELFF TGCGCCAGCAGCTTCGAGCGGAAGAACACCGGGGAGCTGTTTTTT
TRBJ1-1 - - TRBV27 CASSLGLGGTEAFF TGTGCCAGCAGTTTGGGTCTCGGGGGCACTGAAGCTTTCTTT
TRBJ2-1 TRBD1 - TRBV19 CASSSRTGGNEQFF TGTGCCAGTAGTTCCCGGACAGGGGGAAATGAGCAGTTCTTC
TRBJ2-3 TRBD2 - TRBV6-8 CASSYLRTSGGGRTDTQYF TGTGCCAGCAGTTACCTGAGGACTAGCGGGGGGGGTAGGACAGATACGCAGTATTTT
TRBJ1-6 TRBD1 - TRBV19 CASSPLFVDRGDSPLHF TGTGCCAGTAGCCCCCTCTTCGTCGACAGGGGGGATTCACCCCTCCACTTT
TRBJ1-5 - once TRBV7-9 CASSLQGLDQPQHF TGTGCCAGCAGCTTACAGGGGCTGGATCAGCCCCAGCATTTT
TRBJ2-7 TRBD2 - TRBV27 CASSLLPGGNEQYF TGTGCCAGCAGTTTATTGCCGGGGGGGAACGAGCAGTACTTC
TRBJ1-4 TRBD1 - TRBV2 CASSERGQLNEKLFF TGTGCCAGCAGTGAAAGGGGGCAGCTAAATGAAAAACTGTTTTTT